This TCR beta chain was retrieved from a study of shared clonotypes between healthy human individuals. Assay runs were performed at deep level. Genomic DNA from each subset was divided evenly over several immunoSEQ plates. Sorted-subset replicate PCRs used 150 to 250 ng of genomic DNA. This amount corresponded to about 30,000 T cell genomes. TCRdb's copy holds only in-frame clones and misses some; the assay was immunoSEQ multiplex PCR. The sample holds around 700,000 clones; 90% to 95% are singletons and the top ten take roughly 24%. Naive CD8 cells comprised CD45RO-negative, CCR7-positively selected cells, excluding terminally differentiated effector memory CD45RA+ cells. The origin of this receptor is a man younger than 45 in good health. The sample was naive CD8+ T cells sorted from blood.

The CDR3 bases are TGTGCCAGCTCACCAAAAGCGGGGCTCCCCTCCTACGAGCAGTACTTC. Protein product: CASSPKAGLPSYEQYF. The chain couples TRBV18 to TRBJ2-7; 7 bases are a match to TRBD2. The CDR3 has 16 residues. Germline V gene lookup returns CDR1 KGHSH and CDR2 LQKENI. V was pared by 2 bases and J by 0 bases, with 7 bases of the junction left unmatched. Drawing the rest from reference TRBV18 and TRBJ2-7, the complete variable domain is NAGVMQNPRHLVRRRGQEARLRCSPMKGHSHVYWYRQLPEEGLKFMVYLQKENIIDESGMPKERFSAEFPKEGPSILRIQQVVRGDSAAYFCASSPKAGLPSYEQYFGPGTRLTVT.